This is a list of T cell receptor beta chains from one sample in a study of blood T cell repertoires in COVID-19. Repertoires were generated with immunoSEQ multiplex PCR, while TCRdb's copy carries only in-frame clones and drops some. The sample shows approximately 300,000 clones, around 89% of them seen only once. Sequences were obtained from peripheral blood. These receptors originate from a woman aged 40 to 55 with COVID-19, enrolled during active disease. Each CDR3 is given with its conserved first and last residue. The D gene is left open where the match is weak.

NA | TRBV5-6 | CASSLGLLFEQYF
NA | TRBV15 | CATRRGDTGFGNQPQHF
NA | TRBV7-2 | CASSLGPPPLHF
NA | TRBV6-4 | CASSDGEGGTDTQYF
TRBD1 | TRBV4-3 | CASSQDRQGYEQYF
NA | TRBV7-8 | CASSLLLGAEPQHF
NA | TRBV27 | CASSFSTGTEAFF
TRBD1 | TRBV3-1/TRBV3-2 | CASSQEQGDQPQHF
TRBD2 | TRBV7-3 | CASSLLAGRGNEQFF
TRBD1 | TRBV7-3 | CASSLAPQGSSYNEQFF
TRBD1 | TRBV12-5 | CASARDSYSYGYTF
NA | TRBV4-1 | CASSQDGRVSSGYTF
TRBD1 | TRBV27 | CASSFQGQSTDTQYF
TRBD2 | TRBV4-3 | CASSQVTSGSTGANVLTF
NA | TRBV24-1 | CATSDPLPAVLNTEAFF